These 27 T cell receptor beta chains were all obtained from the same sample, sequenced in a study of human T cells and chemical hapten exposure. Noted time point: pre-sensitization, week 0. Treatment in this sample: therapeutic diphenylcyclopropenone sensitization with weekly scalp DPC. One entry per CDR3 protein, called by TCRdb with MiXCR from the RACE reads. The sample lists around 350,000 distinct CDR3 sequences, approximately 5.8% seen once, with approximately 8.2% in the top ten. The sample in question was whole blood, obtained in connection with sensitization to the hapten diphenylcyclopropenone (DPC). All receptors derive from a young woman with alopecia areata. Some clones in this sample may be carry-over from other donors' samples.

The chain combines TRBV6-1 with TRBJ2-1, with D perhaps matching TRBD1 or TRBD2 (6 bases each). Trimming shortened V by 6 bases and J by 7 bases, and 19 bases separated the two germline ends. The CDR3 has 15 residues. Germline V lookup: CDR1 MNHNS, CDR2 SASEGT. The CDR3 bases are TGTGCCAGCAGCCTCAGCCCACAGGGAGGTAATGAGCAGTTCTTC. It codes for CASSLSPQGGNEQFF.

The chain carries TRBV28 and TRBJ1-1; no clear D. The V end lost 4 bases, the J end lost 6 bases, and 9 bases lay between the germline ends. Germline lookup yields CDR1 MDHEN and CDR2 SYDVKM. The CDR3 totals 12 residues. CDR3 amino acids: CASSSPPSEAFF. The CDR3 DNA reads TGTGCCAGCAGTTCACCCCCCTCTGAAGCTTTCTTT.

There are many counts of this clonotype. The rearrangement links TRBV7-2 to TRBJ2-2, with D hard to call. V was cut by 2 bases and J by 2 bases, with 12 bases left in between. The germline V gene has CDR1 SGHTA and CDR2 FQGNSA. The CDR3 totals 16 residues. As DNA, the CDR3 is TGTGCCAGCAGCTTATATCACTTATCAAACACCGGGGAGCTGTTTTTT. It codes for CASSLYHLSNTGELFF.

This clonotype was detected ten times or more. This chain links TRBV3-1 with TRBJ2-4, with D possibly being TRBD2 (7 bases). This CDR3 region has 17 residues. Germline-derived CDR1 and CDR2 are LGHDT and YNNKEL (reference sequence). The V gene lost 4 bases and the J gene lost 6 bases, with 22 bases spanning the gap. CDR3 nucleotide sequence: TGTGCCAGCAGCCCAATGGGGGGGCCAACACTGGGAAACATTCAGTACTTC. Translated: CASSPMGGPTLGNIQYF.

V and J are TRBV5-8 and TRBJ1-5, with unresolved D. V lost 2 bases to trimming and J lost 3 bases, with 9 bases between them. CDR3 length: 14 amino acids. Looked up from germline, CDR1 is SGHTS and CDR2 is YDEGEE. The CDR3 coding sequence is TGTGCCAGCAGCTTAGACGGGGTCAATCAGCCCCAGCATTTT. This translates into CASSLDGVNQPQHF.

The rearrangement joins TRBV12-3 or TRBV12-4 to TRBJ1-6; unclear D gene. The CDR3 is made up of 15 amino acids. Trimming cost V 5 bases and J 8 bases, with 16 bases left between them. DNA of the CDR3: TGTGCCAGCAGTCTTAGTCCTGATAGGGATTCACCCCTCCACTTT. Translated, it gives CASSLSPDRDSPLHF.

J is TRBJ1-1 and V is TRBV6-5; 7 positions match TRBD1. Germline CDR1 is MNHEY and CDR2 is SVGAGI. V was pared by 5 bases and J by 6 bases, with 15 bases of the junction left unmatched. The CDR3 totals 16 residues. The CDR3 nucleotides are TGTGCCAGCAGTCTCCGGGACAGCCCTTTGGGGGCTGAAGCTTTCTTT. Protein product: CASSLRDSPLGAEAFF.

This clonotype was counted between two and nine times. The J gene is TRBJ2-1, the V gene TRBV6-5; D is uncertain. Germline CDR1 MNHEY, CDR2 SVGAGI. The V gene lost 0 bases and the J gene lost 2 bases, with 8 bases spanning the gap. The CDR3 spans 15 residues. The CDR3 sequence is CASSYSTDTYNEQFF. The CDR3 nucleotides are TGTGCCAGCAGTTACTCGACGGATACCTACAATGAGCAGTTCTTC.

This clonotype has a handful of counts. The chain is built from TRBV6-2 or TRBV6-3 and TRBJ2-5; 8 bases align to TRBD2. CDR3 length equals 15 residues. Germline-derived CDR1 and CDR2 are MNHEY and SVGEGT. The trim removed 6 bases at V and 5 bases at J, leaving 11 bases unmatched. The CDR3, as DNA: TGTGCCAGCAGACCCATCGGGGGGGCCGAGGAGACCCAGTACTTC. Translation: CASRPIGGAEETQYF.

This clonotype occurred a few times. The CDR3 nucleotides are TGTGCCAGCAGCTTGAACGGCAAACTCACCGGGGAGCTGTTTTTT. It encodes CASSLNGKLTGELFF. The rearrangement uses TRBV5-6 and TRBJ2-2; D gene unclear. The CDR3 contains 15 residues. CDR1 SGHDT and CDR2 YYEEEE come from the germline V gene. Trimming stripped 1 base from V and 4 bases from J, with 11 bases between.

This clonotype showed up just a few times. The J gene is TRBJ1-5, the V gene TRBV3-1; D gene uncertain. The V gene's germline CDR1 is LGHDT and CDR2 YNNKEL (reference sequence). This CDR3 is built from 13 residues. The V gene lost 0 bases and the J gene lost 12 bases, with 12 bases spanning the gap. CDR3 nucleotide sequence: TGTGCCAGCAGCCAAGATTCCGGCGAGCACCAGCATTTT. This sequence encodes CASSQDSGEHQHF.

Only a few counts were recorded for this clonotype. This rearrangement joins TRBV10-3 to TRBJ1-3; the D gene is possibly TRBD1 (5 bases). Trimming removed 6 bases at V and 0 bases at J, with 18 bases between. This CDR3 has 17 residues. CDR1 and CDR2 (germline): ENHRY, SYGVKD. The CDR3 protein is CAIRSPGTGYSGNTIYF. The CDR3 DNA reads TGTGCCATCAGGTCCCCCGGGACGGGATACTCTGGAAACACCATATATTTT.

This clonotype turned up a few times. The J gene is TRBJ2-1, the V gene TRBV6-1, with TRBD2 matching 9 bases. With V trimmed by 7 bases and J by 0 bases, 10 bases remained unmatched. The CDR3 consists of 17 residues. Germline V gene sequence: CDR1 MNHNS, CDR2 SASEGT. CDR3 coding DNA: TGTGCCAGCACCCCACTGGGTAGCGGGAGCTCCTACAATGAGCAGTTCTTC. Encoded protein: CASTPLGSGSSYNEQFF.

The table lists this clonotype with many counts. V and J are TRBV29-1 and TRBJ1-2; TRBD1 agrees at 10 bases. The CDR3 contains 14 residues. The V gene end was trimmed by 3 bases and the J gene end by 8 bases; junction bases not matched to a gene: 9. Germline V CDR1 and CDR2: SQVTM, ANQGSEA. The CDR3, as DNA: TGCAGCGTTGAGGGGGACAGGGGATGGGACGGCTACACCTTC. Translation: CSVEGDRGWDGYTF.

The genes are TRBV7-9 and TRBJ2-7, with D tentatively TRBD1 (5 bases). CDR3 length equals 13 residues. Trimming took off 1 base at V and 7 bases at J, with 11 bases between the two ends. The germline gives CDR1 SEHNR, CDR2 FQNEAQ (reference sequence). The CDR3 reads CASSLDRTREQYF. In DNA, the CDR3 is TGTGCCAGCAGCTTAGACAGGACGCGGGAGCAGTACTTC.

This clonotype was seen at least ten times. The chain carries TRBV3-1 and TRBJ1-4; D unclear. V was trimmed by 6 bases and J by 8 bases, leaving 13 bases between them. The CDR3 totals 13 residues. Germline loops: CDR1 LGHDT, CDR2 YNNKEL (reference sequence). CDR3 sequence (DNA): TGTGCCAGCAGACCACTATCGGGGGAAAAACTGTTTTTT. Translating gives CASRPLSGEKLFF.

There are a few counts of this clonotype. The V gene is TRBV7-9, the J gene TRBJ2-5; 8 positions agree with TRBD2. The V gene end was trimmed by 5 bases and the J gene end by 3 bases; junction bases not matched to a gene: 11. The CDR3 has 16 amino acids. Germline CDR1 SEHNR, CDR2 FQNEAQ (reference sequence). The CDR3 region is CASSGYPGLDEETQYF. For the CDR3, the DNA is TGTGCCAGCAGCGGTTACCCGGGACTAGACGAAGAGACCCAGTACTTC.

This rearrangement joins TRBV6-5 to TRBJ1-6; no definite D call. The germline V gene has CDR1 MNHEY and CDR2 SVGAGI. V dropped 6 bases and J dropped 5 bases, with 14 bases sitting between them. The CDR3 totals 15 residues. CDR3 in DNA: TGTGCCAGCAGCCTATACAGTGAAGATAATTCACCCCTCCACTTT. This gives the protein CASSLYSEDNSPLHF.

The table lists this clonotype with a few counts. This chain joins TRBV27 and TRBJ1-4; a possible D gene is TRBD1 (6 bases). This CDR3 has 15 residues. Germline CDR1 is MNHEY and CDR2 is SMNVEV (reference sequence). Trimming cost V 8 bases and J 6 bases, with 19 bases left between them. The CDR3: CASQNSQGRDEKLFF. The CDR3 coding sequence is TGTGCCAGCCAAAACTCACAGGGAAGGGATGAAAAACTGTTTTTT.

This clonotype showed up just a few times. One end of the junction varies from germline; a read error may be responsible. The chain is built from TRBV11-1 and TRBJ2-5, with TRBD2 matching 12 bases. Germline values: CDR1 SGHAT, CDR2 FQDESV (reference sequence). The CDR3 totals 17 residues. CDR3 DNA sequence: TGTGCCAGCAGCCTAGCCCCAGGACTAGCGGGGAAAGAGACCCAGTACTTC. Protein sequence: CASSLAPGLAGKETQYF.

This clonotype was detected many times. An end of the junction does not agree with germline; a read error may underlie this. V is TRBV7-7 and J is TRBJ2-7; D possibly corresponds to TRBD1 (5 bases). Per germline, CDR1 SSHAT and CDR2 FNYEAQ (reference sequence). The CDR3 spans 16 residues. The CDR3 nucleotides are TGTGCTAGCAGCTTATGGGGCCTTCGCCTCTCCTACGAGCAGTACTTC. This encodes CASSLWGLRLSYEQYF.

This clonotype showed up just a few times. This chain links TRBV12-3 or TRBV12-4 with TRBJ2-3, with D hard to call. This CDR3 is 13 amino acids long. V lost 6 bases and J 6 bases, leaving 13 bases between the germline ends. The DNA of the CDR3 is TGTGCCAGCAGGTCCTCAAAACGCGATACGCAGTATTTT. Protein sequence: CASRSSKRDTQYF.

This clonotype has just a few counts. V gene TRBV3-1 combines with J gene TRBJ2-6; D is ambiguous. Germline CDR1 reads LGHDT; CDR2 reads YNNKEL (reference sequence). V dropped 4 bases and J dropped 4 bases, with 8 bases sitting between them. This CDR3 is 14 amino acids long. The CDR3 nucleotides read TGTGCCAGCAGCCCAGAGACCGGGGCCAACGTCCTGACTTTC. It yields the protein CASSPETGANVLTF.

This clonotype was counted at least ten times. The V and J genes are TRBV28 and TRBJ2-3, with unresolved D. V lost 2 bases and J 1 base, leaving 7 bases between the germline ends. The CDR3 spans 14 residues. CDR1 and CDR2 (germline): MDHEN, SYDVKM. Here the CDR3 reads CASSLPPGTDTQYF. CDR3 coding DNA: TGTGCCAGCAGTTTACCGCCGGGCACAGATACGCAGTATTTT.

This clonotype has a handful of counts. The chain employs TRBV2 and TRBJ1-4; D uncertain. Trimming took off 0 bases at V and 5 bases at J, with 10 bases between the two ends. Germline assignment: CDR1 SNHLY and CDR2 FYNNEI. This CDR3 spans 15 amino acids. DNA of the CDR3: TGTGCCAGCAGTGAAGCTCAACAGCTAAATGAAAAACTGTTTTTT. It yields the protein CASSEAQQLNEKLFF.

This chain connects TRBV6-2 or TRBV6-3 to TRBJ2-5; tentative D call: TRBD2 (5 bases). Germline-derived CDR1 and CDR2 are MNHEY and SVGEGT. V was cut by 7 bases and J by 2 bases, with 11 bases left in between. The CDR3 is 13 residues long. The CDR3 here is CASTQRPQETQYF. In DNA, the CDR3 is TGTGCCAGCACCCAGCGGCCGCAAGAGACCCAGTACTTC.

This clonotype was detected a few times. The chain employs TRBV4-3 and TRBJ2-3, with 7 bases matching TRBD1. The CDR3 contains 17 residues. V trimming: 0 bases; J trimming: 4 bases; junction bases outside the gene matches: 10. CDR1 and CDR2 from the germline V gene are LGHNA and YSLEER. CDR3 loop: CASSQDRGQDVADTQYF. The CDR3 region has the DNA TGCGCCAGCAGCCAAGATCGTGGACAGGATGTTGCAGATACGCAGTATTTT.